The entry that follows covers one T cell receptor (beta chain) sequence. Its cognate antigen is unknown. Germline trimming cut 4 bases from V and 4 bases from J; bases unmatched to any gene: 9. Germline lookup yields CDR1 SNHLY and CDR2 FYNNEI. This CDR3 has 16 residues. TCRdb re-called the 5' RACE reads with MiXCR, one entry per CDR3 protein. The sample shows around 1.7 million distinct CDR3 sequences, 32% of them seen only once. The entry originates in a study of identical twins. Overall study results and limits: Part of the zero-insertion signal could reflect confounding by invariant MAIT and iNKT cells.

The material sequenced was cord blood. The sequence was obtained from a newborn girl in good health. The rearrangement uses TRBV2 and TRBJ2-1; 8 positions agree with TRBD1. CDR3 residues: CASSVTGTGTYNEQFF. The CDR3 region has the DNA TGTGCCAGCAGTGTGACCGGGACAGGTACTTACAATGAGCAGTTCTTC. Full variable domain (rest looked up from reference TRBV2 and TRBJ2-1): EPEVTQTPSHQVTQMGQEVILRCVPISNHLYFYWYRQILGQKVEFLVSFYNNEISEKSEIFDDQFSVERPDGSNFTLKIRSTKLEDSAMYFCASSVTGTGTYNEQFFGPGTRLTVL.